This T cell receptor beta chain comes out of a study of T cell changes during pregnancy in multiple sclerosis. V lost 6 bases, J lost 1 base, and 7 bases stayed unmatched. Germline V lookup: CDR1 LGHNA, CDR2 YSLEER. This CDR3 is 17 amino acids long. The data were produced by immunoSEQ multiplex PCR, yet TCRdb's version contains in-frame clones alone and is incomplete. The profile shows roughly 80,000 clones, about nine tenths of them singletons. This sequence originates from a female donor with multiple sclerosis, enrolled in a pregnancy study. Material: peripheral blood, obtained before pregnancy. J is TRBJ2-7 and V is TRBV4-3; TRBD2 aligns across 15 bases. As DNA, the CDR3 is TGCGCCAGCAGTCCGGGACTAGCGGGGGGTCTATCCTACGAGCAGTACTTC. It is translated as CASSPGLAGGLSYEQYF.